These 27 T cell receptor beta chains share one sample of origin, sequenced in a study of cytomegalovirus exposure and HLA in healthy donors. PCR amplification relied on 60 Vbeta primers (plus 13 Jbeta primers). Here immunoSEQ multiplex PCR was the method, and the copy in TCRdb shows in-frame clones only, minus some. Here the sample table reports about 46,000 clones. The material sequenced was PBMCs. The receptors stem from a woman in her forties in good health and CMV-seronegative.

The rearrangement uses TRBV27 and TRBJ2-1; 12 bases are a match to TRBD2. The germline gives CDR1 MNHEY, CDR2 SMNVEV (reference sequence). The CDR3 consists of 15 residues. V lost 5 bases, J lost 16 bases, and 15 bases stayed unmatched. The CDR3 is CASSPRLAGALPLFF. The CDR3 bases are TGTGCCAGCAGTCCTCGACTAGCGGGAGCCCTTCCATTATTCTTC.

J is TRBJ2-7 and V is TRBV7-2; TRBD2 matches 9 bases. Unmatched junction bases numbered 8, after V lost 6 bases and J lost 2 bases. This CDR3 has 15 amino acids. Germline values: CDR1 SGHTA, CDR2 FQGNSA. CDR3 nucleotides: TGTGCCAGCAGGTCCGGGACTAGCCCCGCCTACGAGCAGTACTTC. It encodes CASRSGTSPAYEQYF.

The rearrangement joins TRBV9 to TRBJ2-2, with TRBD1 identical over 9 bases. The CDR3 runs 15 residues. Germline V gene data show CDR1 as SGDLS and CDR2 as YYNGEE. V lost 5 bases, J lost 5 bases, and 7 bases stayed unmatched. The CDR3 reads CASSPTGGRTGELFF. Written as DNA, the CDR3 is TGTGCCAGCAGTCCGACAGGGGGAAGGACCGGGGAGCTGTTTTTT.

The genes are TRBV29-1 and TRBJ2-1, with D possibly matching TRBD2 (7 bases). V shed 0 bases and J shed 5 bases, with 14 bases lying between them. Looked up from germline, CDR1 is SQVTM and CDR2 is ANQGSEA. This CDR3 comprises 15 residues. The CDR3 coding sequence is TGCAGCGTTGAAGACGTACAGGGAGGGAACAATGAGCAGTTCTTC. Protein sequence: CSVEDVQGGNNEQFF.

The J gene is TRBJ2-7, the V gene TRBV6-5, with D tentatively TRBD2 (5 bases). The length of the CDR3 is 14 residues. V lost 5 bases to trimming and J lost 0 bases, with 11 bases between them. Germline V gene data show CDR1 as MNHEY and CDR2 as SVGAGI. The CDR3, as DNA: TGTGCCAGCAGTCTCCGGGGAAACTCCTACGAGCAGTACTTC. Encoded protein: CASSLRGNSYEQYF.

This chain connects TRBV28 to TRBJ2-7; TRBD1 agrees at 8 bases. Germline V CDR1 and CDR2: MDHEN, SYDVKM. The CDR3 runs 14 residues. The V and J ends lost 5 bases and 6 bases, in that order; junction bases with no gene match: 9. CDR3 residues: CASSPPRTGSEQYF. Written as DNA, the CDR3 is TGTGCCAGCAGTCCTCCTCGGACAGGGAGCGAGCAGTACTTC.

The rearrangement joins TRBV10-3 to TRBJ1-2; no reliable D call. V was cut by 6 bases and J by 4 bases, with 12 bases left in between. The CDR3 runs 13 residues. CDR1 and CDR2 (germline): ENHRY, SYGVKD. The CDR3, as DNA: TGTGCCATCAGAGAACACCTTACCTATGGCTACACCTTC. Translating it yields CAIREHLTYGYTF.

The V and J genes are TRBV9 and TRBJ2-7; 16 bases line up with TRBD2. CDR1 is SGDLS, CDR2 YYNGEE, per germline. The CDR3 is 17 residues long. Trimming cost V 4 bases and J 6 bases; bases outside gene matches: 10. CDR3 coding DNA: TGTGCCAGCAGCCCAACTGGGACTAGCGGGAGGGCAAGCGAGCAGTACTTC. As protein: CASSPTGTSGRASEQYF.

The V gene is TRBV27, the J gene TRBJ2-7; the match to TRBD2 covers 7 bases. The CDR3 is 14 amino acids. V shed 3 bases and J 2 bases; nucleotides not matched to a gene: 4. CDR1 MNHEY and CDR2 SMNVEV come from the germline V gene (reference sequence). CDR3: CASSFLSGTYEQYF. The CDR3 DNA reads as TGTGCCAGCAGTTTCCTCAGCGGGACCTACGAGCAGTACTTC.

The V gene is TRBV6-1, the J gene TRBJ2-7, with a weak D call TRBD2 (6 bases). The V end lost 8 bases, the J end lost 2 bases, and 13 bases lay between the germline ends. The CDR3 spans 13 residues. Germline V gene lookup returns CDR1 MNHNS and CDR2 SASEGT. The CDR3 reads CASSTASAYEQYF. CDR3 DNA sequence: TGTGCCAGCTCGACGGCTAGCGCCTACGAGCAGTACTTC.

The CDR3 loop reads CASSALTSGSLETQYF. The CDR3 coding sequence is TGTGCCAGCAGCGCCCTGACTAGCGGGAGTTTGGAGACCCAGTACTTC. The V gene is TRBV9, the J gene TRBJ2-5, with 12 bases lining up with TRBD2. CDR1 and CDR2 (germline): SGDLS, YYNGEE. The CDR3 is 16 amino acids. Unmatched junction bases numbered 8, after V lost 3 bases and J lost 5 bases.

The chain uses TRBV18 and TRBJ2-2, with TRBD1 matching 10 bases. J was trimmed by 9 bases and V by 2 bases; bases with no gene match: 6. CDR3 length: 15 residues. Germline V gene lookup returns CDR1 KGHSH and CDR2 LQKENI. CDR3 protein: CASSPAGTGERELFF. The CDR3 DNA reads TGTGCCAGCTCACCAGCCGGGACAGGGGAACGGGAGCTGTTTTTT.

V is TRBV9 and J is TRBJ2-5; maybe TRBD2 (6 bases). Judging by the DNA end, TRBJ2-7 fits better; the J call may be wrong. The germline gives CDR1 SGDLS, CDR2 YYNGEE. There are 15 residues in the CDR3. CDR3 amino acids: CASSVGDGSAYEQYF. The CDR3 DNA reads TGTGCCAGCAGCGTAGGAGACGGGAGCGCCTACGAGCAGTACTTC.

The chain couples TRBV5-1 to TRBJ2-7; tentatively, D is TRBD1 (5 bases). CDR1 is SGHRS, CDR2 YFSETQ, per germline. V lost 4 bases to trimming and J lost 5 bases, with 16 bases between them. CDR3 length: 14 residues. The CDR3 nucleotides read TGCGCCAGCAGCATCGGACACTCCAAGGACGAGCAGTACTTC. It is translated as CASSIGHSKDEQYF. The entire variable domain, with the rest obtained from reference TRBV5-1 and TRBJ2-7, is as follows: KAGVTQTPRYLIKTRGQQVTLSCSPISGHRSVSWYQQTPGQGLQFLFEYFSETQRNKGNFPGRFSGRQFSNSRSEMNVSTLELGDSALYLCASSIGHSKDEQYFGPGTRLTVT.

The genes are TRBV6-1 and TRBJ2-7; 14 positions match TRBD2. The CDR3 extends over 16 amino acids. From germline, CDR1 is MNHNS and CDR2 SASEGT. V lost 4 bases to trimming and J lost 2 bases; unmatched junction nucleotides: 4. The CDR3 DNA sequence: TGTGCCAGCAGTGTTAGACTAGCGGGAGGGACCTACGAGCAGTACTTC. Protein product: CASSVRLAGGTYEQYF.

This rearrangement joins TRBV19 to TRBJ1-2, with 8 nucleotides matching TRBD1. The ends lost 6 bases at V and 3 bases at J; junction bases unmatched: 6. Per the germline V gene, CDR1 is LNHDA and CDR2 is SQIVND (reference sequence). This CDR3 has 14 amino acids. The CDR3 loop reads CASSPTGAYYGYTF. The CDR3 bases are TGTGCCAGTAGCCCGACAGGGGCCTACTATGGCTACACCTTC.

The rearrangement joins TRBV7-3 to TRBJ2-5, with D tentatively TRBD2 (5 bases). Trimming cost V 5 bases and J 5 bases, with 12 bases left between them. Germline assignment: CDR1 SGHTA and CDR2 FQGTGA. The CDR3 runs to 13 residues. The CDR3 is CASSRNKRETQYF. CDR3 DNA sequence: TGTGCCAGCAGCCGAAACAAGCGGGAGACCCAGTACTTC.

The V call is TRBV5-5, the J call TRBJ1-1; TRBD1 agrees at 8 bases. Unmatched junction bases numbered 5, after V lost 0 bases and J lost 7 bases. The length of the CDR3 is 14 residues. CDR1 and CDR2 from the germline V gene are SGHKS and YYEKEE (reference sequence). The CDR3 sequence: CASSLAWTGIEAFF. CDR3 in DNA: TGTGCCAGCAGCTTGGCGTGGACAGGGATTGAAGCTTTCTTT.

The chain employs TRBV19 and TRBJ2-7, with 9 bases aligning to TRBD1. Germline V gene sequence: CDR1 LNHDA, CDR2 SQIVND (reference sequence). Unmatched junction bases numbered 3, after V lost 3 bases and J lost 3 bases. This CDR3 region has 14 residues. The CDR3, as DNA: TGTGCCAGTAGTATCCGGGACAGGGTCTACGAGCAGTACTTC. It encodes CASSIRDRVYEQYF.

This sequence joins TRBV29-1 and TRBJ2-2, with unresolved D. The CDR3 totals 12 residues. Trimming removed 0 bases at V and 7 bases at J, with 6 bases between. Germline CDR1 and CDR2: SQVTM and ANQGSEA. In DNA, the CDR3 is TGCAGCGTTGAAGAACAATTCGGGGAGCTGTTTTTT. The encoded protein is CSVEEQFGELFF.

The chain is built from TRBV5-1 and TRBJ1-1; tentative D call: TRBD1 (5 bases). Germline V lookup: CDR1 SGHRS, CDR2 YFSETQ. The CDR3 extends over 14 amino acids. V shed 0 bases and J shed 4 bases, with 10 bases lying between them. CDR3: CASSLEGDGTEAFF. Written as DNA, the CDR3 is TGCGCCAGCAGCTTGGAAGGGGATGGCACTGAAGCTTTCTTT.

The chain couples TRBV25-1 to TRBJ1-4; the D gene is possibly TRBD1 (6 bases). Germline CDR1 is MGHDK and CDR2 is SYGVNS. This CDR3 is built from 16 residues. Trimming took off 4 bases at V and 0 bases at J, with 12 bases between the two ends. The CDR3 spells CASSVTGPATNEKLFF. The CDR3 nucleotides read TGTGCCAGCAGTGTGACAGGACCTGCAACTAATGAAAAACTGTTTTTT.

The rearrangement uses TRBV7-2 and TRBJ1-5, with D possibly matching TRBD1 (5 bases). Germline values: CDR1 SGHTA, CDR2 FQGNSA. This CDR3 has 14 residues. The V end was cut by 6 bases, the J end by 12 bases, with 21 bases between. CDR3 sequence reads: CASSSGADTGDQHF. CDR3 nucleotides: TGTGCCAGCAGTTCAGGTGCGGACACTGGTGACCAGCATTTT.

Comments on this clone: A junction boundary mismatches the germline segment, possibly from a read error. The gene calls are TRBV7-7 and TRBJ2-5; 7 nucleotides match TRBD2. The CDR3 spans 13 residues. Per the germline V gene, CDR1 is SSHAT and CDR2 is FNYEAQ (reference sequence). CDR3 region: CASSTGLVETQYF. The CDR3 coding sequence is TGTGCTAGCAGCACCGGACTAGTTGAGACCCAGTACTTC. Drawing the rest from reference TRBV7-7 and TRBJ2-5, the complete variable domain is GAGVSQSPRYKVTKRGQDVTLRCDPISSHATLYWYQQALGQGPEFLTYFNYEAQPDKSGLPSDRFSAERPEGSISTLTIQRTEQRDSAMYRCASSTGLVETQYFGPGTRLLVL.

V is TRBV5-1 and J is TRBJ1-1, with a weak D call TRBD1 (6 bases). The CDR3 runs 16 residues. Trimming pared 3 bases from V and 0 bases from J, leaving 15 bases between. CDR1 and CDR2 (germline): SGHRS, YFSETQ. The CDR3 region is CASSSRGVGMNTEAFF. In nucleotides, the CDR3 is TGCGCCAGCAGCTCCAGGGGAGTGGGGATGAACACTGAAGCTTTCTTT. Looking up the rest from reference TRBV5-1 and TRBJ1-1 gives the full variable domain: KAGVTQTPRYLIKTRGQQVTLSCSPISGHRSVSWYQQTPGQGLQFLFEYFSETQRNKGNFPGRFSGRQFSNSRSEMNVSTLELGDSALYLCASSSRGVGMNTEAFFGQGTRLTVV.

The V gene is TRBV5-1, the J gene TRBJ2-7; D is possibly TRBD1 (5 bases). The length of the CDR3 is 14 residues. Germline CDR1 is SGHRS and CDR2 is YFSETQ. Trimming cost V 0 bases and J 0 bases, with 7 bases left between them. DNA for the CDR3: TGCGCCAGCAGCTTGGAACAGGTCTCCTACGAGCAGTACTTC. Residues: CASSLEQVSYEQYF.

The chain joins TRBV7-2 to TRBJ2-1, with a weak D call TRBD2 (6 bases). CDR3 length: 14 amino acids. Germline CDR1 and CDR2: SGHTA and FQGNSA. V lost 3 bases and J lost 0, with 6 bases in between. CDR3 sequence (DNA): TGTGCCAGCAGCTTGGGAGGCTCCTACAATGAGCAGTTCTTC. Translation gives CASSLGGSYNEQFF.